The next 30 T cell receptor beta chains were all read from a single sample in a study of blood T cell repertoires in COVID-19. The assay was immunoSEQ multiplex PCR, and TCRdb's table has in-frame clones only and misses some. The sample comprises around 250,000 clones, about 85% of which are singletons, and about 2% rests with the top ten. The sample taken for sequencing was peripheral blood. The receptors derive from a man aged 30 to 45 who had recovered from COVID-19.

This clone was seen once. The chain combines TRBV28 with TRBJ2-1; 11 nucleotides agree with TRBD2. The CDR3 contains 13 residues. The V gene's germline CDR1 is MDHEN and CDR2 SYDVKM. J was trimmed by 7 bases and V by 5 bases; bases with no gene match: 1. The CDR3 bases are TGTGCCAGCAGTAGGACTAGCGGGAATGAGCAGTTCTTC. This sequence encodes CASSRTSGNEQFF.

The CDR3 DNA follows: TGTGCCACCAGTGATCACCCCGGGACAGGGTCGGGGGATGAGCAGTTCTTC. It yields the protein CATSDHPGTGSGDEQFF. V gene TRBV24-1 combines with J gene TRBJ2-1; 9 bases line up with TRBD1. V lost 3 bases to trimming and J lost 8 bases; unmatched junction nucleotides: 13. Germline CDR1 is KGHDR and CDR2 is SFDVKD. The CDR3 totals 17 residues.

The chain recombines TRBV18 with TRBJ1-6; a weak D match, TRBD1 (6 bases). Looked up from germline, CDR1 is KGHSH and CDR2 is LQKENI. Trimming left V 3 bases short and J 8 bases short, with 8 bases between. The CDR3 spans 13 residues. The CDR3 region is CASSPDRHSPLHF. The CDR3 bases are TGTGCCAGCTCACCCGACAGGCATTCACCCCTCCACTTT.

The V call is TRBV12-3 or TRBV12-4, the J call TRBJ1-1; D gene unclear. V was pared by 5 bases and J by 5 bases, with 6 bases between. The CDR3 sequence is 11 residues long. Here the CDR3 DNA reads TGTGCCAGCAGTCGAACAACTGAAGCTTTCTTT. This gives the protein CASSRTTEAFF.

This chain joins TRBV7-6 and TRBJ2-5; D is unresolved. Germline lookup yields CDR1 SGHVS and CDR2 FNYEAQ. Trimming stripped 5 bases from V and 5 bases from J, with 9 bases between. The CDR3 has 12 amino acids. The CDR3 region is CASSPPFETQYF. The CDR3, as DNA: TGTGCCAGCAGCCCCCCCTTCGAGACCCAGTACTTC. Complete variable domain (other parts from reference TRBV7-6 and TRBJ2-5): GAGVSQSPRYKVTKRGQDVALRCDPISGHVSLYWYRQALGQGPEFLTYFNYEAQQDKSGLPNDRFSAERPEGSISTLTIQRTEQRDSAMYRCASSPPFETQYFGPGTRLLVL.

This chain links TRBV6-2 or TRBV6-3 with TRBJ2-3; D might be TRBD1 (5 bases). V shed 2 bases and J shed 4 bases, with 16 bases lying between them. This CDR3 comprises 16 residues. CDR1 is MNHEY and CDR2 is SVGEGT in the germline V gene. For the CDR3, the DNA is TGTGCCAGCAGTTACGGGGCCATCGTTCCCCCAGATACGCAGTATTTT. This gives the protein CASSYGAIVPPDTQYF.

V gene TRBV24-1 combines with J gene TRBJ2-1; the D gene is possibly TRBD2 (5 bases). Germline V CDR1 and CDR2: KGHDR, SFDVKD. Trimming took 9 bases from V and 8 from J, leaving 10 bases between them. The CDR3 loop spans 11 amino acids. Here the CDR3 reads CATEGGDEQFF. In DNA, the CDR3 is TGTGCCACCGAGGGCGGAGATGAGCAGTTCTTC.

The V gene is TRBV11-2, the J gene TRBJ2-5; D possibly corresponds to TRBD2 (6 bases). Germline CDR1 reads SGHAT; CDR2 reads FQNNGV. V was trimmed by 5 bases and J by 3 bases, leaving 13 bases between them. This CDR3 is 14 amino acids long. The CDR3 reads CASSPGVGKETQYF. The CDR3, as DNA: TGTGCCAGCAGCCCGGGGGTGGGTAAAGAGACCCAGTACTTC.

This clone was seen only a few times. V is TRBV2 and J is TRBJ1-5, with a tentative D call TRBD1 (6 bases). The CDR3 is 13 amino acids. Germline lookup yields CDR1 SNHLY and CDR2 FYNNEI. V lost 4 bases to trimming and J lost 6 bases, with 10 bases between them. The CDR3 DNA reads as TGTGCCAGCAGTGCTGGGGGCCGTCAGCCCCAGCATTTT. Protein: CASSAGGRQPQHF.

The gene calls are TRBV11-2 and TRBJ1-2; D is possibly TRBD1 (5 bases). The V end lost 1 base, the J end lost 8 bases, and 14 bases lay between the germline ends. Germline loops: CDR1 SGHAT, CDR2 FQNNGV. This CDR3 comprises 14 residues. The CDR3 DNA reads TGTGCCAGCAGCTTAGCGGGGGACCTCCGCGGCTACACCTTC. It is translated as CASSLAGDLRGYTF.

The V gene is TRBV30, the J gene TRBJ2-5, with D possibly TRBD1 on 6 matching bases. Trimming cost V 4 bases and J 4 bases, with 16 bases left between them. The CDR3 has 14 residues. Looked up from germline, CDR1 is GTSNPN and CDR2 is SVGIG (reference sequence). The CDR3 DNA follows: TGTGCCTGGATGGACAGTCGAGGGGGAGAGACCCAGTACTTC. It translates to CAWMDSRGGETQYF.

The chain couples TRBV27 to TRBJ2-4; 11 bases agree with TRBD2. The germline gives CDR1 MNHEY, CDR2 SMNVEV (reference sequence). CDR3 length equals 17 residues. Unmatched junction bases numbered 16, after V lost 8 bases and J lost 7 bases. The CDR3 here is CASGTRSGGAGLNIQYF. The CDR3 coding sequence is TGTGCCAGCGGGACCCGTAGCGGGGGGGCCGGTCTGAACATTCAGTACTTC.

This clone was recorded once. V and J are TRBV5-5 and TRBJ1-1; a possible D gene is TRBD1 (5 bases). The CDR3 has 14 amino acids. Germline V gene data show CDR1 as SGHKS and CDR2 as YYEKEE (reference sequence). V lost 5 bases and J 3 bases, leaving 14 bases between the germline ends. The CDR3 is CASRDRGTYTEAFF. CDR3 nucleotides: TGTGCCAGCAGGGATAGGGGTACATACACTGAAGCTTTCTTT.

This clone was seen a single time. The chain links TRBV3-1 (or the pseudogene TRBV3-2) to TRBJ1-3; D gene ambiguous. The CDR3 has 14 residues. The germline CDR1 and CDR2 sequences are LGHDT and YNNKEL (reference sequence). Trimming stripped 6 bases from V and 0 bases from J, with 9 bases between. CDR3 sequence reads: CASSLEGSGNTIYF. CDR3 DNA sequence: TGTGCCAGCAGTTTAGAGGGCTCTGGAAACACCATATATTTT.

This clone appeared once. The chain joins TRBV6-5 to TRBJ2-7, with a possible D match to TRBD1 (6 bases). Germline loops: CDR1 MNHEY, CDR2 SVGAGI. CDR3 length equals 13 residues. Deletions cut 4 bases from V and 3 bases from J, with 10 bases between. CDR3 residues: CASSFRGHYEQYF. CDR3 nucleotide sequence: TGTGCCAGCAGTTTCCGGGGACACTACGAGCAGTACTTC.

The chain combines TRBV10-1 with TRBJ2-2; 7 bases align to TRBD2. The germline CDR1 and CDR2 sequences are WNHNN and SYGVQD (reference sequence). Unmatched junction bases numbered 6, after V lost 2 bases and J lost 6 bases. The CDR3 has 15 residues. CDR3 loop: CASSEGGEVSGELFF. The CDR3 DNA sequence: TGCGCCAGCAGTGAGGGGGGGGAAGTCTCCGGGGAGCTGTTTTTT.

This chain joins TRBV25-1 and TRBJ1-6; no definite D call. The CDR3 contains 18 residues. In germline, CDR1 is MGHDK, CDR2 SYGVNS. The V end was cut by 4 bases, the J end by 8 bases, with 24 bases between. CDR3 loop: CASSATLGSDVLYSPLHF. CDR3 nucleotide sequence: TGTGCCAGCAGTGCAACCCTGGGGAGTGACGTACTTTATTCACCCCTCCACTTT.

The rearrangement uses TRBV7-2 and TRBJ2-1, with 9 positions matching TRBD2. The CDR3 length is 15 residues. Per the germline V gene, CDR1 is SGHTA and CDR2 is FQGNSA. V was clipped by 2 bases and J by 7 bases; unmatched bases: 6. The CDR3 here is CASSLIGGGGNEQFF. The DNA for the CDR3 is TGTGCCAGCAGCTTAATAGGCGGGGGGGGAAATGAGCAGTTCTTC.

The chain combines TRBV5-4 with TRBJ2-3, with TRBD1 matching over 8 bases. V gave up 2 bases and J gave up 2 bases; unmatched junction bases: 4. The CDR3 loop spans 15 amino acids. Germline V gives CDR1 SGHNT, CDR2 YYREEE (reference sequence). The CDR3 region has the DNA TGTGCCAGCAGCTTAGGGACAGGAAACACAGATACGCAGTATTTT. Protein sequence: CASSLGTGNTDTQYF.

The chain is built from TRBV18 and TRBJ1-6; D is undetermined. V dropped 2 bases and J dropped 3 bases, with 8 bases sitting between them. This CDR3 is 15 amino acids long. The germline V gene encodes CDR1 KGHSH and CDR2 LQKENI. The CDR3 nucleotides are TGTGCCAGCTCACCAGGAGGCAACTATAATTCACCCCTCCACTTT. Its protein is CASSPGGNYNSPLHF. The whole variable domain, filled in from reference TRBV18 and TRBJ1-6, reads NAGVMQNPRHLVRRRGQEARLRCSPMKGHSHVYWYRQLPEEGLKFMVYLQKENIIDESGMPKERFSAEFPKEGPSILRIQQVVRGDSAAYFCASSPGGNYNSPLHFGNGTRLTVT.

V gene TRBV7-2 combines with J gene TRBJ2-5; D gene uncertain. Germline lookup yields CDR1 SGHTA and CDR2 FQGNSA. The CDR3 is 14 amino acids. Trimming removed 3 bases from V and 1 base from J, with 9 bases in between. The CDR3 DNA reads TGTGCCAGCAGCTTGAGCGCCATCCAAGAGACCCAGTACTTC. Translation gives CASSLSAIQETQYF.

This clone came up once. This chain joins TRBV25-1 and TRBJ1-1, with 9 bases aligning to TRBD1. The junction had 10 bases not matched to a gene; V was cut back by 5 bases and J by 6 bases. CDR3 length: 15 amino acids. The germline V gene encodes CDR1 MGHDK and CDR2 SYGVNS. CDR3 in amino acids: CASSPPGTGRPEAFF. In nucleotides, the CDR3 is TGTGCCAGCAGTCCACCCGGGACAGGGAGACCTGAAGCTTTCTTT.

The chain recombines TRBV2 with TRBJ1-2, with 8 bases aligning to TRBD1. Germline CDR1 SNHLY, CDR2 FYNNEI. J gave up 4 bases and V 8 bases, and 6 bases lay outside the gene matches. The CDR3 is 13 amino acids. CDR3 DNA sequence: TGTGCCAGCCTGACAGGGGTCCTCTATGGCTACACCTTC. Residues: CASLTGVLYGYTF.

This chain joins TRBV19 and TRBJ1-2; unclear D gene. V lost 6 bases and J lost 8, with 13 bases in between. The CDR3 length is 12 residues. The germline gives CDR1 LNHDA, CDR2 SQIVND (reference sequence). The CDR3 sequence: CASSSLRRGYTF. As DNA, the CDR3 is TGTGCCAGTAGCTCTCTTCGGAGAGGCTACACCTTC.

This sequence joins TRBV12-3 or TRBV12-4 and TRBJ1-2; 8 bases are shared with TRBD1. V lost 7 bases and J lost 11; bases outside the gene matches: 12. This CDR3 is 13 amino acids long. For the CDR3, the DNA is TGTGCCAGCACCGCAGGGGGCGCGGTAGGGTACACCTTC. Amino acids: CASTAGGAVGYTF.

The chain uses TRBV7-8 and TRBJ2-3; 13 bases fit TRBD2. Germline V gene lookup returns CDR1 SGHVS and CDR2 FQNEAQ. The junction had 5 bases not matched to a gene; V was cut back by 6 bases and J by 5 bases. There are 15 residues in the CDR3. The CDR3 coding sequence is TGTGCCAGCAGGACTAGCGGGGGGTGGGGAGATACGCAGTATTTT. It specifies CASRTSGGWGDTQYF.

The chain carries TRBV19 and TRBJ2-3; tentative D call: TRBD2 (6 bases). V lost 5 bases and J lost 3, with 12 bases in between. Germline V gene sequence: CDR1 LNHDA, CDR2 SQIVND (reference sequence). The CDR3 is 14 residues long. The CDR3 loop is CASSGGEWTDTQYF. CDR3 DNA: TGTGCCAGTAGTGGAGGGGAGTGGACAGATACGCAGTATTTT. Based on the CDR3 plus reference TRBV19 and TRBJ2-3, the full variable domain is DGGITQSPKYLFRKEGQNVTLSCEQNLNHDAMYWYRQDPGQGLRLIYYSQIVNDFQKGDIAEGYSVSREKKESFPLTVTSAQKNPTAFYLCASSGGEWTDTQYFGPGTRLTVL.

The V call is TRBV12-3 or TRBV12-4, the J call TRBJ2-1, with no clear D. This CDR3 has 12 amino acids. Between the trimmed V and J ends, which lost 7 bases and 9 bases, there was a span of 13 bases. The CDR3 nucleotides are TGTGCCAGCAAAACTGAGGTGGCTGAGCAGTTCTTC. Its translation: CASKTEVAEQFF.

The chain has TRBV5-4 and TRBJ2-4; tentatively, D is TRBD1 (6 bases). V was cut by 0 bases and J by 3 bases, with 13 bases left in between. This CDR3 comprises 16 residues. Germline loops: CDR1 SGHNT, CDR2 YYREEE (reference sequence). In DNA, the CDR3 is TGTGCCAGCAGCTTGGCCGGGCAGGGACACAAAAACATTCAGTACTTC. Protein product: CASSLAGQGHKNIQYF.

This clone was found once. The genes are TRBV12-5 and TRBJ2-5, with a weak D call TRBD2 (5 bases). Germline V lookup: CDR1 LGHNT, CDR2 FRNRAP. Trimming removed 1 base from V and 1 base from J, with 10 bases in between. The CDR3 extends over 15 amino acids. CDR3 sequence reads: CASGLARTAQETQYF. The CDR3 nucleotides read TGTGCTAGTGGTTTGGCCCGGACTGCCCAAGAGACCCAGTACTTC.